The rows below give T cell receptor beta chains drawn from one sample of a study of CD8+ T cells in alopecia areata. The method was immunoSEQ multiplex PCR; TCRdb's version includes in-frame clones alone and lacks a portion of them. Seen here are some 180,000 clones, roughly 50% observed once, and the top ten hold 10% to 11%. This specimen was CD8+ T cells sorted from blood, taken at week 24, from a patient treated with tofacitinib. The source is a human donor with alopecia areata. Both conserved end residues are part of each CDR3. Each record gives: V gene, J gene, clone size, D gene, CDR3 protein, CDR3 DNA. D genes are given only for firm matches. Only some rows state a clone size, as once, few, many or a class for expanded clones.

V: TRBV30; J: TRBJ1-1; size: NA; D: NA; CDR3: CAWSVWSGTEAFF; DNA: TGTGCCTGGAGTGTATGGAGTGGCACTGAAGCTTTCTTT
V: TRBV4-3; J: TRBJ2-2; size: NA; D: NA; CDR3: CASSQHEGNQNTGELFF; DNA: TGCGCCAGCAGCCAGCACGAGGGCAATCAGAACACCGGGGAGCTGTTTTTT
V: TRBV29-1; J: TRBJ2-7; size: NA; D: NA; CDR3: CSVEEGEPYEQYF; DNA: TGCAGCGTTGAAGAGGGAGAACCCTACGAGCAGTACTTC
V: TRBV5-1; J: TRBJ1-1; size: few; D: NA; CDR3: CASSLGVTEAFF; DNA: TGCGCCAGCAGCTTGGGGGTCACTGAAGCTTTCTTT
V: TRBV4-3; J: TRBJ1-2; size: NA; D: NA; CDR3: CASSQDRQGSNPYGYTF; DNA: TGCGCCAGCAGCCAAGACCGCCAGGGATCGAACCCCTATGGCTACACCTTC
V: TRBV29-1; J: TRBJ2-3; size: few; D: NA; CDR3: CSVPRTDTQYF; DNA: TGCAGCGTTCCCCGCACAGATACGCAGTATTTT
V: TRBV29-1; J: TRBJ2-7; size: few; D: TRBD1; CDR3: CSVPGQGPGQYF; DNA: TGCAGCGTGCCGGGACAGGGCCCCGGGCAGTACTTC
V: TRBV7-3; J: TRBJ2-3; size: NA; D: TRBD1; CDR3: CASSPTGAGSTDTQYF; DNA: TGTGCCAGCAGCCCGACAGGGGCTGGTAGCACAGATACGCAGTATTTT
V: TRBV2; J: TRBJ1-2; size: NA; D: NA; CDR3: CASSEWRGNNYGYTF; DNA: TGTGCCAGCAGTGAATGGCGGGGAAATAACTATGGCTACACCTTC
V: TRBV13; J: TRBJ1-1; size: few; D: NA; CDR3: CASSSGTRNTEAFF; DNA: TGTGCCAGCAGCTCAGGGACAAGGAACACTGAAGCTTTCTTT
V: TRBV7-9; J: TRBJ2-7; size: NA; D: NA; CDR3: CASSHPTAYEQYF; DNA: TGTGCCAGCAGCCATCCGACGGCCTACGAGCAGTACTTC
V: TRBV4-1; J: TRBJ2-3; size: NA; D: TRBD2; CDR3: CASSQGPTSGYTDTQYF; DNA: TGCGCCAGCAGCCAAGGGCCTACTAGCGGGTACACAGATACGCAGTATTTT
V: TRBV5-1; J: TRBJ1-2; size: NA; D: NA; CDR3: CASRPDRNYGYTF; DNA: TGCGCCAGCAGACCGGACAGAAACTATGGCTACACCTTC
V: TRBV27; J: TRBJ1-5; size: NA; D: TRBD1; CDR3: CASSSPGQNQPQHF; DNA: TGTGCCAGCAGTTCACCGGGACAGAATCAGCCCCAGCATTTT
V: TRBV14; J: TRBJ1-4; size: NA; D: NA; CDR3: CASGRIGEKLFF; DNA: TGTGCCAGCGGAAGGATAGGTGAAAAACTGTTTTTT
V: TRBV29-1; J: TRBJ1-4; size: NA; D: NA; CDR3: CSVEDEDEKLFF; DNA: TGCAGCGTTGAAGATGAGGATGAAAAACTGTTTTTT
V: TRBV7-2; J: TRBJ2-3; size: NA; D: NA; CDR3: CASSNFQPDTQYF; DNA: TGTGCCAGCAGCAACTTTCAGCCAGATACGCAGTATTTT
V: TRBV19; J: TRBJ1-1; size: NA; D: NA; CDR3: CASSIGRNTEAFF; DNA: TGTGCCAGTAGTATCGGGCGAAACACTGAAGCTTTCTTT
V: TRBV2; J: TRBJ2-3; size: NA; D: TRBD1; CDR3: CASRGTATPDTQYF; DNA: TGTGCCAGCAGGGGGACAGCAACCCCAGATACGCAGTATTTT
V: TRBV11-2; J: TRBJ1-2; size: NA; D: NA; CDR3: CASSSIKGQSNYGYTF; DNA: TGTGCCAGCAGCTCCATTAAAGGACAGAGCAACTATGGCTACACCTTC
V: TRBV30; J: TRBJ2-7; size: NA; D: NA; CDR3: CASSGGIDYYEQYF; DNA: TGTGCCTCCTCAGGAGGAATTGACTACTACGAGCAGTACTTC
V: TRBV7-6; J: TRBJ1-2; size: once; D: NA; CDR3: CASSQYTTPNYGYTF; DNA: TGTGCCAGCAGCCAGTACACGACGCCTAACTATGGCTACACCTTC
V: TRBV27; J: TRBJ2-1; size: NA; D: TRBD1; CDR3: CASSLRNRGSSYNEQFF; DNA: TGTGCCAGCAGTTTGCGTAACAGGGGGAGCTCCTACAATGAGCAGTTCTTC
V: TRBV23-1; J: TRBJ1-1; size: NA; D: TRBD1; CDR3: CASSQSRVWDSTEAFF; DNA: TGCGCCAGCAGTCAATCGAGAGTTTGGGACAGTACTGAAGCTTTCTTT
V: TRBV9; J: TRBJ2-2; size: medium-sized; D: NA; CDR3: CASSRNTGELFF; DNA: TGTGCCAGCAGTCGTAACACCGGGGAGCTGTTTTTT
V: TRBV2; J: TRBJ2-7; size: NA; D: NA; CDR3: CASIGLLTEQYF; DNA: TGTGCCAGCATAGGATTATTGACCGAGCAGTACTTC
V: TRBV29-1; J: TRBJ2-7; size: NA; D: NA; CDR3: CSVEGGEGEQYF; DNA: TGCAGCGTTGAGGGTGGGGAAGGCGAGCAGTACTTC
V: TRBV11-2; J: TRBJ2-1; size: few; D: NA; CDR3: CASSLNVGGGSYNEQFF; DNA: TGTGCCAGCAGCTTAAACGTAGGGGGAGGCTCCTACAATGAGCAGTTCTTC
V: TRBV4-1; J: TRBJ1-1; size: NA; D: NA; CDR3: CASSQAVHTEAFF; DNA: TGCGCCAGCAGCCAAGCGGTGCACACTGAAGCTTTCTTT
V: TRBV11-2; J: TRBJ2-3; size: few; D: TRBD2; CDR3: CASSRLAGDPTDTQYF; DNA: TGTGCCAGCAGCAGGCTAGCGGGGGACCCCACAGATACGCAGTATTTT
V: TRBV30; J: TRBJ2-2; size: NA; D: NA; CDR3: CALASGNTGELFF; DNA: TGTGCCTTGGCGAGTGGGAACACCGGGGAGCTGTTTTTT
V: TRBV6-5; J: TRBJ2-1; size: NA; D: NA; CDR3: CASSYSEGYNEQFF; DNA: TGTGCCAGCAGTTACTCAGAGGGTTACAATGAGCAGTTCTTC
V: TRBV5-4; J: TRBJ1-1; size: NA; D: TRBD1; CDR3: CASSDTGVKTEAFF; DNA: TGTGCCAGCAGCGATACAGGGGTGAAAACTGAAGCTTTCTTT
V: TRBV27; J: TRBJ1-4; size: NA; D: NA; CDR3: CASRINEKLFF; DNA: TGTGCCAGCAGGATTAATGAAAAACTGTTTTTT
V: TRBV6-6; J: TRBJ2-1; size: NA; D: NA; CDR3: CASSLMVNEQFF; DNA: TGTGCCAGCAGTCTCATGGTTAATGAGCAGTTCTTC
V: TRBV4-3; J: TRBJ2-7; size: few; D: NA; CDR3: CASSQDGHYSYEQYF; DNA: TGCGCCAGCAGCCAAGACGGCCATTACTCCTACGAGCAGTACTTC
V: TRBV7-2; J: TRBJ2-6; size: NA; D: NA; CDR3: CASSLELGDNVLTF; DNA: TGTGCCAGCAGCTTAGAATTAGGTGACAACGTCCTGACTTTC
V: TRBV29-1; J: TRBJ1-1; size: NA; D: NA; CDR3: CSVTPGTMNTEAFF; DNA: TGCAGCGTGACACCCGGGACTATGAACACTGAAGCTTTCTTT
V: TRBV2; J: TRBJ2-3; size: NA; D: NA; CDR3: CASSEAARDTQYF; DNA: TGTGCCAGCAGTGAAGCGGCGAGGGATACGCAGTATTTT
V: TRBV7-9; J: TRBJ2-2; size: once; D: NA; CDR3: CASSFLWKNSGANTGELFF; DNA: TGTGCCAGCAGCTTTTTATGGAAGAATAGCGGCGCGAACACCGGGGAGCTGTTTTTT
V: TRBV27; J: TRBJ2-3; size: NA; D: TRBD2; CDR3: CASSLRGDGTDTQYF; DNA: TGTGCCAGCAGTCTGCGGGGGGATGGCACAGATACGCAGTATTTT
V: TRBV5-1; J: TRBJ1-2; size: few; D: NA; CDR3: CASSLDTNYGYTF; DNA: TGCGCCAGCAGCTTGGATACTAACTATGGCTACACCTTC
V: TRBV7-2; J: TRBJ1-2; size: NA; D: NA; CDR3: CASTSGAPNYGYTF; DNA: TGTGCCAGCACCTCGGGGGCGCCTAACTATGGCTACACCTTC
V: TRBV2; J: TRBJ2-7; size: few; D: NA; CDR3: CASSEADSGVYEQYF; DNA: TGTGCCAGCAGTGAAGCCGACAGTGGGGTCTACGAGCAGTACTTC
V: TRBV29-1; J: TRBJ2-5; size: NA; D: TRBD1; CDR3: CSVLTGTEETQYF; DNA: TGCAGCGTCCTTACCGGGACAGAAGAGACCCAGTACTTC
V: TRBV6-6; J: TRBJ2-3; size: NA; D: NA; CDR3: CASSYTRGDTQYF; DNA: TGTGCCAGCAGTTACACCAGAGGGGATACGCAGTATTTT
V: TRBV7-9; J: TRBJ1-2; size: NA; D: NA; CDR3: CASSLDSRHGYTF; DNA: TGTGCCAGCAGCTTAGATAGCAGGCACGGCTACACCTTC
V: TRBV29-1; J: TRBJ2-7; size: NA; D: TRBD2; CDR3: CSVESGGGPYEQYF; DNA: TGCAGCGTTGAATCCGGGGGGGGCCCCTACGAGCAGTACTTC
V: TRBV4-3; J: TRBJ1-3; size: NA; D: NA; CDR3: CASSQDRSSGNTIYF; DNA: TGCGCCAGCAGCCAAGACAGATCCTCTGGAAACACCATATATTTT
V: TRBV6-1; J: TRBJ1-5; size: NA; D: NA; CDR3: CASSESALGIDSNQPQHF; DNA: TGTGCCAGCAGTGAATCCGCCTTAGGTATCGATAGCAATCAGCCCCAGCATTTT